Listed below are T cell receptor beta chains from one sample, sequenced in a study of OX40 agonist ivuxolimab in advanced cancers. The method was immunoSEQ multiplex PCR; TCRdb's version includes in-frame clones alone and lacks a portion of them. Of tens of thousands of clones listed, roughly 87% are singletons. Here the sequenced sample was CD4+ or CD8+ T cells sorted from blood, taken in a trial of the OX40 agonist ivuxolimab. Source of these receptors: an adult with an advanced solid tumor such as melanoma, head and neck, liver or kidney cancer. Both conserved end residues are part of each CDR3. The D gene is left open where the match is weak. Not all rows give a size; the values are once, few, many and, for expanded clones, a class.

CDR3 protein: CASSLAGSSVDTQYF
CDR3 DNA: TGTGCCAGCAGCTTAGCGGGCTCTAGCGTAGATACGCAGTATTTT
V gene: TRBV7-9
J gene: TRBJ2-3
D gene: .
clone size: .

CDR3 protein: CASSYLATWDYGTQETQYF
CDR3 DNA: TGCGCCAGCAGCTACCTCGCCACCTGGGACTACGGCACACAAGAGACCCAGTACTTC
V gene: TRBV5-1
J gene: TRBJ2-5
D gene: TRBD2
clone size: .

CDR3 protein: CASSVQVYNQPQHF
CDR3 DNA: TGTGCCAGTAGTGTGCAGGTATACAATCAGCCCCAGCATTTT
V gene: TRBV19
J gene: TRBJ1-5
D gene: .
clone size: .

CDR3 protein: CASRLLAGRTYEQYF
CDR3 DNA: TGTGCCAGCAGGCTCCTAGCGGGACGCACCTACGAGCAGTACTTC
V gene: TRBV2
J gene: TRBJ2-7
D gene: TRBD2
clone size: once

CDR3 protein: CASSPRDWRRNTGELFF
CDR3 DNA: TGTGCCAGCTCACCACGCGACTGGCGTCGGAACACCGGGGAGCTGTTTTTT
V gene: TRBV18
J gene: TRBJ2-2
D gene: .
clone size: .

CDR3 protein: CASSFYRFNEQFF
CDR3 DNA: TGTGCCAGCAGCTTCTACAGGTTTAATGAGCAGTTCTTC
V gene: TRBV7-2
J gene: TRBJ2-1
D gene: .
clone size: .

CDR3 protein: CASSLAPGSEYEKLFF
CDR3 DNA: TGTGCCAGCAGCTTAGCCCCGGGCTCCGAGTATGAAAAACTGTTTTTT
V gene: TRBV7-6
J gene: TRBJ1-4
D gene: .
clone size: .

CDR3 protein: CASTPGGNEQYF
CDR3 DNA: TGCGCCAGCACCCCCGGTGGAAACGAGCAGTACTTC
V gene: TRBV10-2
J gene: TRBJ2-7
D gene: .
clone size: .

CDR3 protein: CASSFEGSNYGYTF
CDR3 DNA: TGTGCCAGCAGTTTTGAGGGTTCTAACTATGGCTACACCTTC
V gene: TRBV28
J gene: TRBJ1-2
D gene: .
clone size: once

CDR3 protein: CASSLGQGLLANYGYTF
CDR3 DNA: TGTGCCAGCAGCTTGGGACAAGGGTTACTAGCTAACTATGGCTACACCTTC
V gene: TRBV7-6
J gene: TRBJ1-2
D gene: .
clone size: once

CDR3 protein: CASSLGHGDGYTF
CDR3 DNA: TGTGCCAGCAGCTTAGGGCATGGGGATGGCTACACCTTC
V gene: TRBV7-3
J gene: TRBJ1-2
D gene: .
clone size: .

CDR3 protein: CASSPPPGAGTDTQYF
CDR3 DNA: TGTGCCAGCTCACCACCGCCAGGGGCGGGCACAGATACGCAGTATTTT
V gene: TRBV18
J gene: TRBJ2-3
D gene: .
clone size: .

CDR3 protein: CASSWGLAGPLDEQFF
CDR3 DNA: TGTGCCAGCAGCTGGGGACTAGCGGGACCTCTCGATGAGCAGTTCTTC
V gene: TRBV7-3
J gene: TRBJ2-1
D gene: TRBD2
clone size: .

CDR3 protein: CASSRQIHYGYTF
CDR3 DNA: TGTGCCAGCAGCCGACAGATCCACTATGGCTACACCTTC
V gene: TRBV5-4
J gene: TRBJ1-2
D gene: .
clone size: once

CDR3 protein: CASSQAAPLAGGWNEQFF
CDR3 DNA: TGCGCCAGCAGCCAAGCGGCCCCATTAGCGGGAGGGTGGAATGAGCAGTTCTTC
V gene: TRBV4-1
J gene: TRBJ2-1
D gene: TRBD2
clone size: .

CDR3 protein: CASSYGGRTEAFF
CDR3 DNA: TGTGCCAGCAGTTACGGGGGGAGGACTGAAGCTTTCTTT
V gene: TRBV6-6
J gene: TRBJ1-1
D gene: .
clone size: .

CDR3 protein: CASSAGLDSYEQYF
CDR3 DNA: TGTGCCAGCAGTGCGGGACTGGATTCCTACGAGCAGTACTTC
V gene: TRBV6-1
J gene: TRBJ2-7
D gene: .
clone size: .

CDR3 protein: CASSLKDPGTDSNQPQHF
CDR3 DNA: TGTGCCAGCAGTTTAAAGGATCCCGGGACAGATAGCAATCAGCCCCAGCATTTT
V gene: TRBV28
J gene: TRBJ1-5
D gene: TRBD1
clone size: .

CDR3 protein: CASSLMGGLSTGELFF
CDR3 DNA: TGTGCCAGCAGCTTGATGGGGGGCTTGAGCACCGGGGAGCTGTTTTTT
V gene: TRBV5-6
J gene: TRBJ2-2
D gene: .
clone size: .

CDR3 protein: CASSRESRGSNQPQHF
CDR3 DNA: TGTGCCAGTAGCAGAGAATCCAGGGGGAGCAATCAGCCCCAGCATTTT
V gene: TRBV19
J gene: TRBJ1-5
D gene: TRBD1
clone size: .

CDR3 protein: CASSMGAGAYGYTF
CDR3 DNA: TGTGCCAGTAGTATGGGGGCCGGGGCCTATGGCTACACCTTC
V gene: TRBV19
J gene: TRBJ1-2
D gene: .
clone size: .

CDR3 protein: CASRAGFSYEQYF
CDR3 DNA: TGTGCCAGCAGAGCGGGCTTCTCCTACGAGCAGTACTTC
V gene: TRBV6-1
J gene: TRBJ2-7
D gene: .
clone size: .

CDR3 protein: CASSQGGTGYYEQYF
CDR3 DNA: TGCGCCAGCAGCCAAGGGGGGACAGGGTACTACGAGCAGTACTTC
V gene: TRBV4-3
J gene: TRBJ2-7
D gene: TRBD1
clone size: .

CDR3 protein: CAIKGTSGAQETQYF
CDR3 DNA: TGTGCCATCAAAGGGACTAGCGGGGCCCAAGAGACCCAGTACTTC
V gene: TRBV10-3
J gene: TRBJ2-5
D gene: TRBD2
clone size: .